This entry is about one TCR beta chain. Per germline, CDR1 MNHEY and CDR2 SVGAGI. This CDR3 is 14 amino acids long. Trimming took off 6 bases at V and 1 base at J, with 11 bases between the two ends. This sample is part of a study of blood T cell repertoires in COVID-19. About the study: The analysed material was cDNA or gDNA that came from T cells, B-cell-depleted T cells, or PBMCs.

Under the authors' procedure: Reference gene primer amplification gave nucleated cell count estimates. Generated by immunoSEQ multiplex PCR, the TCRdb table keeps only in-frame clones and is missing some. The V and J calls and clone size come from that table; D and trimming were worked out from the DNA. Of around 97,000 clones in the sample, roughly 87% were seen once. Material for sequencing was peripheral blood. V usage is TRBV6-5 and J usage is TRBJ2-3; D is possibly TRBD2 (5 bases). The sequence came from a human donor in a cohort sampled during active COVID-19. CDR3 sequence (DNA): TGTGCCAGCAGCCCGGGATACCGCACAGATACGCAGTATTTT. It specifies CASSPGYRTDTQYF.